A selection of T cell receptor beta chains follows, all from one sample in a study of early T cells in non-severe SARS-CoV-2 infection. TCRdb reprocessed the 5' RACE reads with MiXCR, giving one entry per CDR3 protein. The table lists about 110,000 distinct CDR3 sequences, around an eighth of them singletons. The sample in question was whole blood, obtained at baseline. The receptor set was obtained from an adult who was a healthcare worker with PCR-confirmed SARS-CoV-2 infection or an uninfected control (not recorded which). CDR3s include the opening cysteine and the closing phenylalanine or tryptophan. D genes are given only for firm matches. Some rows mark clone size as missing; the rest say once, few, many or name a class of expanded clone.

>TRBV12-5|NA|TRBJ2-3|few
CASGLNPDTQYF
TGTGCTAGTGGTTTAAACCCAGATACGCAGTATTTT
>TRBV7-8|TRBD2|TRBJ2-7|NA
CASSLRSSGSYEQYF
TGTGCCAGCAGCCTCCGGTCTAGCGGCTCCTACGAGCAGTACTTC
>TRBV20-1|TRBD2|TRBJ2-7|many
CSLTSGGYEQYF
TGCAGCTTAACTAGCGGGGGTTACGAGCAGTACTTC
>TRBV6-5|NA|TRBJ2-6|NA
CASSYGYGDAGLSGANVLTF
TGTGCCAGCAGTTACGGATATGGGGACGCCGGCCTCTCTGGGGCCAACGTCCTGACTTTC
>TRBV12-3/TRBV12-4|NA|TRBJ2-6|many
CASSLQVTQSTNVLTF
TGTGCCAGCAGTTTACAGGTGACGCAATCGACCAACGTCCTGACTTTC
>TRBV20-1|TRBD2|TRBJ2-3|few
CSARSGGHTQYF
TGCAGTGCCCGTAGCGGGGGACATACGCAGTATTTT
>TRBV5-1|TRBD2|TRBJ2-1|NA
CASSSGRTSGGPSYNEQFF
TGCGCCAGCAGCTCGGGGCGGACTAGCGGGGGGCCGTCCTACAATGAGCAGTTCTTC
>TRBV10-1|NA|TRBJ2-3|few
CASSDAGVDTDTQYF
TGCGCCAGCAGTGATGCAGGGGTGGACACAGATACGCAGTATTTT
>TRBV6-2/TRBV6-3|NA|TRBJ2-4|NA
CASSYSDQTLAKNIQYF
TGTGCCAGCAGTTACTCGGATCAGACTCTAGCCAAAAACATTCAGTACTTC
>TRBV12-3/TRBV12-4|NA|TRBJ2-6|many
CASSPTFGANVLTF
TGTGCCAGCAGCCCCACGTTTGGGGCCAACGTCCTGACTTTC